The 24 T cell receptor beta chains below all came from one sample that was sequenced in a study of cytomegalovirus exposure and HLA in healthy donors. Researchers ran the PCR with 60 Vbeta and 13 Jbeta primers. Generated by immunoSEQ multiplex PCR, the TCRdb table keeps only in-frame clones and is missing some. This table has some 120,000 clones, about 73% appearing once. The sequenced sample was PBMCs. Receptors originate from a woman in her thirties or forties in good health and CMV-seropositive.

CDR3 DNA: TGTGCCAGCAGTCGAGGGTCTGGAAACACCATATATTTT. Protein product: CASSRGSGNTIYF. This chain links TRBV25-1 with TRBJ1-3; no reliable D call. Trimming took off 5 bases at V and 1 base at J, with 6 bases between the two ends. This CDR3 is 13 amino acids long. Germline CDR1 and CDR2: MGHDK and SYGVNS.

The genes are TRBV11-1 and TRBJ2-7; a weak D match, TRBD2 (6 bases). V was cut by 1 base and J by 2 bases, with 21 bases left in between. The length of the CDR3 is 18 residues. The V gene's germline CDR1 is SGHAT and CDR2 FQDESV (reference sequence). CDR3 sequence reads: CASSLGTGLAARPYEQYF. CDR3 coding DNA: TGTGCCAGCAGCTTAGGGACTGGGTTAGCGGCGAGACCCTACGAGCAGTACTTC.

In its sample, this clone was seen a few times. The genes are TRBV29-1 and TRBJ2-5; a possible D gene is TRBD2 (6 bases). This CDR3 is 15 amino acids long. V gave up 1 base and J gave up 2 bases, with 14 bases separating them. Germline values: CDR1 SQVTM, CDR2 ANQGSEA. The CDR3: CSVEGGAGRQETQYF. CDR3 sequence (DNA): TGCAGCGTTGAAGGTGGGGCAGGGAGGCAAGAGACCCAGTACTTC.

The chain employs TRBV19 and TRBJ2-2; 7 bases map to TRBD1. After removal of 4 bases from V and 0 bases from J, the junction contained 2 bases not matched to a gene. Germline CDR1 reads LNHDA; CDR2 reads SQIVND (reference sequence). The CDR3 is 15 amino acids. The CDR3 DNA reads TGTGCCAGTAGTACGGGACAGACGAACACCGGGGAGCTGTTTTTT. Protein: CASSTGQTNTGELFF.

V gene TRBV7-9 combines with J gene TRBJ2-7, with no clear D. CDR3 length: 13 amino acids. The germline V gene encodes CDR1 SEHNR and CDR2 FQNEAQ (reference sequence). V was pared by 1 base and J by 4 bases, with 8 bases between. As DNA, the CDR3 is TGTGCCAGCAGCTTAGACAGCCTATACGAGCAGTACTTC. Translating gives CASSLDSLYEQYF.

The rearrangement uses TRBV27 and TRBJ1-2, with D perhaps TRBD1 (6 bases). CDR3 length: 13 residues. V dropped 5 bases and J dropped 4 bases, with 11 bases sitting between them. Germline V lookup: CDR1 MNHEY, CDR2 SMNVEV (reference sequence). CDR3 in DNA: TGTGCCAGCAGTCCAGGACAGTTCTATGGCTACACCTTC. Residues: CASSPGQFYGYTF.

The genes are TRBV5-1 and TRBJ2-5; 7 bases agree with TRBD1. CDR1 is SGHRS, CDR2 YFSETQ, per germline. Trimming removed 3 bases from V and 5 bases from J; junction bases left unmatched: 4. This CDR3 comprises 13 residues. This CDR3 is CASSYQGEETQYF. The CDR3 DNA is TGCGCCAGCAGCTATCAGGGGGAGGAGACCCAGTACTTC.

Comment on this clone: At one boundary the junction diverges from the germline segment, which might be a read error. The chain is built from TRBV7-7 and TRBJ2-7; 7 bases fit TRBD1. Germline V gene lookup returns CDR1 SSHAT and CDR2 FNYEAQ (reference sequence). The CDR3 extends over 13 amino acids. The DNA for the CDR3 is TGTGCTAGCAGCTTAGGAGCAGGGGGCGAGCAGTACTTC. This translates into CASSLGAGGEQYF.

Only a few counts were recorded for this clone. The CDR3 DNA is TGTGCCAGCAGCCGAGATTACTCCTACGAGCGGCAGTACTTC. This codes for CASSRDYSYERQYF. The chain employs TRBV14 and TRBJ2-7; D gene uncertain. The CDR3 runs to 14 residues. Germline-derived CDR1 and CDR2 are SGHDN and FVKESK. V dropped 4 bases and J dropped 9 bases, with 19 bases sitting between them. Together with reference TRBV14 and TRBJ2-7, the CDR3 gives the full variable domain: EAGVTQFPSHSVIEKGQTVTLRCDPISGHDNLYWYRRVMGKEIKFLLHFVKESKQDESGMPNNRFLAERTGGTYSTLKVQPAELEDSGVYFCASSRDYSYERQYFGPGTRLTVT.

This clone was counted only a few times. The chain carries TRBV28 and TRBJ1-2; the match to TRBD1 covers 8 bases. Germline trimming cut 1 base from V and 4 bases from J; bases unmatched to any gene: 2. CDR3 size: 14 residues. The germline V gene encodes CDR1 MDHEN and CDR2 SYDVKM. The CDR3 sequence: CASSLYQGAYGYTF. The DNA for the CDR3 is TGTGCCAGCAGTTTATATCAGGGGGCCTATGGCTACACCTTC.

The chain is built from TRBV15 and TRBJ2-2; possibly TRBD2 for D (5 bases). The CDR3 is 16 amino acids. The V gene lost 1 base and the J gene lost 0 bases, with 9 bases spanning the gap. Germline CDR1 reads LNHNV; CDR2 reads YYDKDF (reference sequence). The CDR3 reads CATSRAASPNTGELFF. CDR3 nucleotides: TGTGCCACCAGCAGAGCGGCTAGCCCGAACACCGGGGAGCTGTTTTTT.

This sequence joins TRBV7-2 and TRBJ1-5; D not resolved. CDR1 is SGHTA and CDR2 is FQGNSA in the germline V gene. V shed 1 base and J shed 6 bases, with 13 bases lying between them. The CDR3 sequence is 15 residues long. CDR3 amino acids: CASSLGGEGSQPQHF. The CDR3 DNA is TGTGCCAGCAGCTTAGGGGGAGAGGGATCTCAGCCCCAGCATTTT.

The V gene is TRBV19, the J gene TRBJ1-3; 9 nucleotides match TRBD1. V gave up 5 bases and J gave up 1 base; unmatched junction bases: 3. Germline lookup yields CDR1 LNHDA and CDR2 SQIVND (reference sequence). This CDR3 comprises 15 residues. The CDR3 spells CASSSGTGSGNTIYF. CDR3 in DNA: TGTGCCAGTAGTTCCGGGACAGGGTCTGGAAACACCATATATTTT.

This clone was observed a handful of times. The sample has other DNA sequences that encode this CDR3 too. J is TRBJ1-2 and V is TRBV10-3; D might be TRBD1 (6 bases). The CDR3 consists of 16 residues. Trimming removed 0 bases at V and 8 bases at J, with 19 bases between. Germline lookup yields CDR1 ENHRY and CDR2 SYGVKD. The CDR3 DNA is TGTGCCATCAGTGAGTCAGCCCGGAAGATAAGGGGGGGCTACACCTTC. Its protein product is CAISESARKIRGGYTF.

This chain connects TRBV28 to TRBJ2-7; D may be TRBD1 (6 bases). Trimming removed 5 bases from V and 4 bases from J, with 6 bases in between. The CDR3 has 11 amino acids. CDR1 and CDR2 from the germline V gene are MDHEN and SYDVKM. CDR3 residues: CASSDRYEQYF. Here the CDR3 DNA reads TGTGCCAGCAGTGACAGGTACGAGCAGTACTTC. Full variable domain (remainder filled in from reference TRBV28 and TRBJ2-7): DVKVTQSSRYLVKRTGEKVFLECVQDMDHENMFWYRQDPGLGLRLIYFSYDVKMKEKGDIPEGYSVSREKKERFSLILESASTNQTSMYLCASSDRYEQYFGPGTRLTVT.

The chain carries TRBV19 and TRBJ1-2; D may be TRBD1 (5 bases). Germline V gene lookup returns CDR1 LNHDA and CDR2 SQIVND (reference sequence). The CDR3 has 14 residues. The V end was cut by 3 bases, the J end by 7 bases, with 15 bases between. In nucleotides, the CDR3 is TGTGCCAGTAGTATGCGGGGGGTCGAAAGTGGCTACACCTTC. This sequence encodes CASSMRGVESGYTF.

The CDR3 DNA reads TGTGCCAGCAGCTTGGTCGGGAGAGACAATGAGCAGTTCTTC. Its protein product is CASSLVGRDNEQFF. The genes are TRBV5-4 and TRBJ2-1; the D gene is possibly TRBD2 (6 bases). The V end lost 0 bases, the J end lost 5 bases, and 9 bases lay between the germline ends. The V gene's germline CDR1 is SGHNT and CDR2 YYREEE (reference sequence). This CDR3 has 14 residues.

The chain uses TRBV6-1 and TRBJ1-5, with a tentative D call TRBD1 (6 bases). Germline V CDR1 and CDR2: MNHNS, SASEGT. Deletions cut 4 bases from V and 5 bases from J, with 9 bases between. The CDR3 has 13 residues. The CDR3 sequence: CASSGEGDQPQHF. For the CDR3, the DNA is TGTGCCAGCAGTGGTGAGGGGGATCAGCCCCAGCATTTT.

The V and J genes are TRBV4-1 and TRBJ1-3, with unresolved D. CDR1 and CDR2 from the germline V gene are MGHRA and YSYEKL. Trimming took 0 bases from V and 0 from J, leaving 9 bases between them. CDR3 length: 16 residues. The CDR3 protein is CASSQESSLSGNTIYF. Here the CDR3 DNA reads TGCGCCAGCAGCCAAGAGTCGTCCCTCTCTGGAAACACCATATATTTT.

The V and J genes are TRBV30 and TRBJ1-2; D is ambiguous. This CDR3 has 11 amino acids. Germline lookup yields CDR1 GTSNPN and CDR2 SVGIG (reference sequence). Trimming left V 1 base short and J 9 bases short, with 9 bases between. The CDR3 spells CAWSGRTRYTF. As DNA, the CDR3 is TGTGCCTGGAGTGGGAGGACCCGCTACACCTTC.

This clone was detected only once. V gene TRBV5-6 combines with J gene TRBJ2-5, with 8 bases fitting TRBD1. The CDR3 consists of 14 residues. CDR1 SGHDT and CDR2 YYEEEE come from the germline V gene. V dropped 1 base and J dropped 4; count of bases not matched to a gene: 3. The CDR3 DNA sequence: TGTGCCAGCAGCTTGCAGGGGGCAAGAGAGACCCAGTACTTC. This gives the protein CASSLQGARETQYF.

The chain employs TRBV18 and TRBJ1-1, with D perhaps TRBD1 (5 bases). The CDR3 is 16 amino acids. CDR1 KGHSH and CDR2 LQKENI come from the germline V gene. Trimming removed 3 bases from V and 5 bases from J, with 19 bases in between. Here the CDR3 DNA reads TGTGCCAGCTCACCGGAGGGGACGACCTGGGAGACTGAAGCTTTCTTT. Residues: CASSPEGTTWETEAFF.

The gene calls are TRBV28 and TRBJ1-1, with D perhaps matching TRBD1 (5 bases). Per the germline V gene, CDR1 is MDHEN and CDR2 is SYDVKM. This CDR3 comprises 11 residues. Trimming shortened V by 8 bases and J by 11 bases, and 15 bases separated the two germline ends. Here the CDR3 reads CASGSRVGAFF. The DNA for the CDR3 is TGTGCCAGCGGTTCCAGGGTGGGTGCTTTCTTT.

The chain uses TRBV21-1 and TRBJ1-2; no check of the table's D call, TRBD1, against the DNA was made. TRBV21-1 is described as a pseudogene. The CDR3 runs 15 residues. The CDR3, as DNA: TGTGCCAGCAGCACCGGGGACAGGAAGAACTATGGCTACACCTTC. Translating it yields CASSTGDRKNYGYTF.